The rows below give T cell receptor beta chains drawn from one sample of a study of a mutant IDH1 vaccine in newly diagnosed glioma. The repertoire was sequenced with immunoSEQ multiplex PCR; TCRdb's copy has only in-frame clones and lacks some. The sample gives over 50,000 clones, over 60% of which show up once; around 4.9% is in the top ten. These receptors' targets are unknown. The specimen comprised PBMCs, sampled from a glioma patient whose treatment included an IDH1 peptide vaccine. The receptors were sampled from a middle-aged woman with glioma. Some clones in this sample may be carry-over from other donors' samples. Both conserved end residues are part of each CDR3. Where a row states a size, it is once, few, many or the class of an expanded clone; other rows omit it.

V gene: TRBV6-5; clone size: NA; CDR3 protein: CASSPQGNSPLHF
V gene: TRBV29-1; clone size: NA; CDR3 protein: CSVARQGNNEQFF
V gene: TRBV4-1; clone size: NA; CDR3 protein: CASSQMGTVEAFF
V gene: TRBV6-1; clone size: NA; CDR3 protein: CASSKRAPSETQYF
V gene: TRBV7-9; clone size: NA; CDR3 protein: CASSLGRVSGNQPQHF
V gene: TRBV7-8; clone size: NA; CDR3 protein: CASSLYTEGYTF
V gene: TRBV5-1; clone size: NA; CDR3 protein: CASSLRPIQETQYF
V gene: TRBV30; clone size: many; CDR3 protein: CAWSTGTDSNQPQHF
V gene: TRBV5-1; clone size: NA; CDR3 protein: CASSLGPGEGGNEKLFF
V gene: TRBV4-1; clone size: NA; CDR3 protein: CASSLPGGDYGYTF
V gene: TRBV25-1; clone size: NA; CDR3 protein: CASSEGGSNQPQHF
V gene: TRBV25-1; clone size: NA; CDR3 protein: CASSLAGGNNEQFF
V gene: TRBV4-1; clone size: NA; CDR3 protein: CASSQEAGIGEQYF
V gene: TRBV5-1; clone size: NA; CDR3 protein: CASSLGDNQYFYEQYF
V gene: TRBV19; clone size: NA; CDR3 protein: CASSIGEQPQHF
V gene: TRBV6-5; clone size: many; CDR3 protein: CASSKAENQPQHF
V gene: TRBV29-1; clone size: NA; CDR3 protein: CSVEGTGGYGYTF
V gene: TRBV9; clone size: once; CDR3 protein: CASSLAGYNEQFF
V gene: TRBV4-1; clone size: NA; CDR3 protein: CASSLWGEDTEAFF
V gene: TRBV19; clone size: NA; CDR3 protein: CASSTGTGGETQYF
V gene: TRBV4-2; clone size: NA; CDR3 protein: CASSQPSLAGGPNHEQFF
V gene: TRBV4-3; clone size: NA; CDR3 protein: CASSQDTGGRTQYF
V gene: TRBV18; clone size: NA; CDR3 protein: CASSTGGTNSPLHF
V gene: TRBV6-5; clone size: NA; CDR3 protein: CASSPQGEYGYTF
V gene: TRBV7-2; clone size: few; CDR3 protein: CASRARGQGETQYF
V gene: TRBV30; clone size: many; CDR3 protein: CAWSVRAGGIRGNTEAFF
V gene: TRBV29-1; clone size: NA; CDR3 protein: CSVGQSSSQPQHF
V gene: TRBV6-5; clone size: few; CDR3 protein: CASSGTKNTEAFF
V gene: TRBV7-9; clone size: NA; CDR3 protein: CASSLGSGIRNTEAFF
V gene: TRBV2; clone size: NA; CDR3 protein: CASSAQGTGGYTF
V gene: TRBV4-3; clone size: NA; CDR3 protein: CASSLWTSASYEQYF
V gene: TRBV10-3; clone size: once; CDR3 protein: CAISVSLQDPGGNTIYF
V gene: TRBV7-3; clone size: once; CDR3 protein: CASSSQGSGELFF
V gene: TRBV6-1; clone size: NA; CDR3 protein: CASSEAGRDWFYSGNTIYF
V gene: TRBV30; clone size: NA; CDR3 protein: CGGAGSGANVLTF
V gene: TRBV7-8; clone size: NA; CDR3 protein: CASSSRPSGGSYEQYF
V gene: TRBV5-1; clone size: NA; CDR3 protein: CASSFGNPYEQYF
V gene: TRBV4-2; clone size: NA; CDR3 protein: CASSQSYFDTNTEAFF
V gene: TRBV7-2; clone size: NA; CDR3 protein: CASSFGGQGYEQYF
V gene: TRBV9; clone size: NA; CDR3 protein: CASSEGSYSGDGNSPLHF
V gene: TRBV7-8; clone size: NA; CDR3 protein: CASSLGTKANYGYTF
V gene: TRBV18; clone size: NA; CDR3 protein: CASSSGTEAFF
V gene: TRBV5-1; clone size: NA; CDR3 protein: CASSLAQQHTGELFF
V gene: TRBV12-5; clone size: NA; CDR3 protein: CASGFPPYEQYF
V gene: TRBV4-3; clone size: NA; CDR3 protein: CASSLAAGGAGELFF
V gene: TRBV5-4; clone size: NA; CDR3 protein: CASSRTGTRYEQYF
V gene: TRBV27; clone size: NA; CDR3 protein: CASSLGAEYEQYF
V gene: TRBV2; clone size: once; CDR3 protein: CASSEGGLAEEFF
V gene: TRBV29-1; clone size: NA; CDR3 protein: CSGTVQGRGQYF
V gene: TRBV28; clone size: NA; CDR3 protein: CASSLGRGGYTF